Below are 8 T cell receptor beta chains sequenced from a single sample in a study of beta chain features in type 1 diabetes. Of the isolated RNA, all was reverse transcribed, and so the sequenced material was expressed TCRB transcripts. Some clones are missing from TCRdb's copy, which holds only in-frame ones; the method was immunoSEQ multiplex PCR. The table includes a few hundred thousand clones, around 13% detected once. Sequences were obtained from naive CD4+ T cells from blood. The receptors originated from a man aged 30-40 years in good health.

This clone was seen a handful of times. This chain connects TRBV5-1 to TRBJ2-3, with D perhaps TRBD2 (5 bases). Trimming took 7 bases from V and 0 from J, leaving 12 bases between them. CDR1 and CDR2 (germline): SGHRS, YFSETQ. The CDR3 is made up of 14 amino acids. The CDR3 DNA reads TGCGCCAGCGTCAGCGGAACTAGCACAGATACGCAGTATTTT. Protein sequence: CASVSGTSTDTQYF.

This clone was seen a handful of times. Within the sample, other DNA sequences also encode this same CDR3. The chain employs TRBV7-2 and TRBJ2-1, with TRBD2 matching 10 bases. Germline V lookup: CDR1 SGHTA, CDR2 FQGNSA. The CDR3 is 16 amino acids. J gave up 6 bases and V 1 base, and 6 bases lay outside the gene matches. DNA of the CDR3: TGTGCCAGCAGCTTAGGTTTAGCGGGAGGACTCAATGAGCAGTTCTTC. It encodes CASSLGLAGGLNEQFF. The full variable domain, rest sourced from reference TRBV7-2 and TRBJ2-1, is GAGVSQSPSNKVTEKGKDVELRCDPISGHTALYWYRQSLGQGLEFLIYFQGNSAPDKSGLPSDRFSAERTGGSVSTLTIQRTQQEDSAVYLCASSLGLAGGLNEQFFGPGTRLTVL.

Comments on this clone: The same CDR3 also results from other DNA sequences found in this sample. The chain joins TRBV6-5 to TRBJ1-1; D is ambiguous. This CDR3 region has 12 residues. V lost 6 bases and J 1 base, leaving 6 bases between the germline ends. Germline V gene lookup returns CDR1 MNHEY and CDR2 SVGAGI. The CDR3 sequence is CASSRGNTEAFF. CDR3 nucleotides: TGTGCCAGCAGCCGGGGGAACACTGAAGCTTTCTTT.

This clone was counted only a few times. The chain couples TRBV7-2 to TRBJ2-4; D possibly corresponds to TRBD1 (5 bases). Trimming left V 3 bases short and J 0 bases short, with 9 bases between. CDR1 and CDR2 from the germline V gene are SGHTA and FQGNSA. The CDR3 extends over 15 amino acids. In DNA form, the CDR3 reads TGTGCCAGCAGCTTGGGGCAGCTAGCCAAAAACATTCAGTACTTC. As protein: CASSLGQLAKNIQYF.

Here the CDR3 reads CASSRRTSGINEQFF. The DNA of the CDR3 is TGCGCCAGCAGCCGCCGGACTAGCGGGATCAATGAGCAGTTCTTC. The gene calls are TRBV4-1 and TRBJ2-1; 12 nucleotides align to TRBD2. V lost 4 bases, J lost 6 bases, and 4 bases stayed unmatched. Germline V gene sequence: CDR1 MGHRA, CDR2 YSYEKL. CDR3 length: 15 residues.

V usage is TRBV4-3 and J usage is TRBJ2-2, with 7 bases identical to TRBD1. Germline CDR1 and CDR2: LGHNA and YSLEER. The CDR3 is 16 residues long. V lost 2 bases and J lost 0; bases outside the gene matches: 3. In DNA, the CDR3 is TGCGCCAGCAGCCAAAGGACAGGAACGAACACCGGGGAGCTGTTTTTT. This codes for CASSQRTGTNTGELFF.

In its sample, this clone was seen a few times. V and J are TRBV30 and TRBJ1-3, with a possible D match to TRBD1 (5 bases). CDR1 is GTSNPN, CDR2 SVGIG, per germline (reference sequence). The CDR3 has 13 residues. Trimming pared 2 bases from V and 8 bases from J, leaving 13 bases between. This CDR3 reads CAWSPHGADTIYF. The CDR3 nucleotides are TGTGCCTGGAGTCCACACGGGGCGGACACCATATATTTT.

V and J are TRBV4-3 and TRBJ1-2; no definite D call. CDR1 and CDR2 from the germline V gene are LGHNA and YSLEER. This CDR3 has 15 residues. Deletions cut 0 bases from V and 2 bases from J, with 10 bases between. The CDR3 region has the DNA TGCGCCAGCAGCCAAGAAAGGGTAGAAAACTATGGCTACACCTTC. Protein: CASSQERVENYGYTF.